Listed below are T cell receptor beta chains from one sample, sequenced in a study of blood T cell repertoires in COVID-19. Clones were sequenced by immunoSEQ multiplex PCR, and TCRdb holds only the in-frame ones, with some missing. The sample holds 100,000 to 150,000 clones, about four fifths seen once. The sample comprised peripheral blood. Receptors were obtained from a woman aged 80 or older with acute or convalescent COVID-19. Each CDR3 is given without its conserved first and last residue.

CDR3aa,j_gene,v_gene
ASSGEGYTGELF,TRBJ2-2,TRBV10-1
ASSPPHGGRKETQY,TRBJ2-5,TRBV18
ASSPTGVGEKLF,TRBJ1-4,TRBV14
ASGSGFPDTQY,TRBJ2-3,TRBV19
ASSTDRPAQETQY,TRBJ2-5,TRBV6-2/TRBV6-3
ASSLGTTTGELF,TRBJ2-2,TRBV5-1
ASRTTGTNYGYT,TRBJ1-2,TRBV5-5
ASSERARGTEAF,TRBJ1-1,TRBV6-1
ASSAGGGNTEAF,TRBJ1-1,TRBV10-1
ASSPRGRSYEQY,TRBJ2-7,TRBV18
ASSLVGGNTEAF,TRBJ1-1,TRBV5-5
ATSFWTSGLEQY,TRBJ2-7,TRBV15
ASSLATGHSNQPQH,TRBJ1-5,TRBV5-8
ASSPNPGGSGEQY,TRBJ2-7,TRBV7-2
ASSQVVGSGGDTQY,TRBJ2-3,TRBV4-2
ASSSSPSGSTDTQY,TRBJ2-3,TRBV5-5
ASSPQGQGAIDYGYT,TRBJ1-2,TRBV5-1
ASSWGLRGGQETQY,TRBJ2-5,TRBV5-4
ASSRQTGLGEKLF,TRBJ1-4,TRBV7-9
ASSPGQVGSPLH,TRBJ1-6,TRBV18
ASSVGAAGAFQETQY,TRBJ2-5,TRBV9
ASSQTGGANYGYT,TRBJ1-2,TRBV4-1
AISEADYEQY,TRBJ2-7,TRBV10-3
ASTQAGLAGLGVDTQY,TRBJ2-3,TRBV4-2
ASSVGLAGGNEQF,TRBJ2-1,TRBV9
ASRSNLPGASN,TRBJ1-4,TRBV2